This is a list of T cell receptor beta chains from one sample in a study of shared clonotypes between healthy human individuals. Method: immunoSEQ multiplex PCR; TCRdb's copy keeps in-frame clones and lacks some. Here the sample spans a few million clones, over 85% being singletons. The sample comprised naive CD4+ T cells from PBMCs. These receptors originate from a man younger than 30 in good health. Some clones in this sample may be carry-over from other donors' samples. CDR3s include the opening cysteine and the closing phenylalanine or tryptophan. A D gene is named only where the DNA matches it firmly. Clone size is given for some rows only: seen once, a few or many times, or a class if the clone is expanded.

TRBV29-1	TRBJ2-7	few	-	TGCAGCGCCACGACAGTTGGGGGAGGCGAGCAGTACTTC	CSATTVGGGEQYF
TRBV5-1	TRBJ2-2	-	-	TGCGCCAGCAGCTTGGAAGGGGCGCTGAACACCGGGGAGCTGTTTTTT	CASSLEGALNTGELFF
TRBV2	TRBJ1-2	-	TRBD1	TGTGCCAGCAGAGACAGGGGCCCCTATGGCTACACCTTC	CASRDRGPYGYTF
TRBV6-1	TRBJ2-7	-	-	TGTGCCAGCAAGCGGCAGTCCAAATACGAGCAGTACTTC	CASKRQSKYEQYF
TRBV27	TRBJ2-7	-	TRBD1	TGTGCCAGCAGTTACCTCGCCGGGACAGAAGGGCACGAGCAGTACTTC	CASSYLAGTEGHEQYF
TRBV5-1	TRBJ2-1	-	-	TGCGCCAGCAGCTCGACCTTGACCGAGGGGGGCAATGAGCAGTTCTTC	CASSSTLTEGGNEQFF
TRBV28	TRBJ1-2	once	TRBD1	TGTGCCAGCAGTTTATGGGGACAGGTAAACTATGGCTACACCTTC	CASSLWGQVNYGYTF
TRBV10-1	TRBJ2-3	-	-	TGCGCCAGCAGTGAGGATGTGGGCAGGCGCACAGATACGCAGTATTTT	CASSEDVGRRTDTQYF
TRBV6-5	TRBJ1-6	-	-	TGTGCCAGCAGTTACGGGGCACAAAATTCACCCCTCCACTTT	CASSYGAQNSPLHF
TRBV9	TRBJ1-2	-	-	TGTGCCAGCAGCGCCCTCACAGGGTTGGGCTACACCTTC	CASSALTGLGYTF
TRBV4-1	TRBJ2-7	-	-	TGCGCCAGCAGCCAAGATGATCGCGAGCAGTACTTC	CASSQDDREQYF
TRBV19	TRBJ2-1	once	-	TGTGCCAGTAGTATAATAGCAGCAACCTACAATGAGCAGTTCTTC	CASSIIAATYNEQFF
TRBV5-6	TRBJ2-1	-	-	TGTGCCAGCAGCTTGTCTACAGCAAGCGGCTATGACTACAATGAGCAGTTCTTC	CASSLSTASGYDYNEQFF
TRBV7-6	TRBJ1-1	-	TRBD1	TGTGCCAGCAGCTTAGCGCCCCAGGGAGGGGGCGCTGAAGCTTTCTTT	CASSLAPQGGGAEAFF
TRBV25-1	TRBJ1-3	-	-	TGTGCCAGCATCCCCCAGGGTTTTAGAAACACCATATATTTT	CASIPQGFRNTIYF
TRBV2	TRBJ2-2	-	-	TGTGCCAGCAGTGTCTCCGGGCCTCTCACCGGGGAGCTGTTTTTT	CASSVSGPLTGELFF
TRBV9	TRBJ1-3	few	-	TGTGCCAGCAGCGTATCTGGGGCCCGGAACACCATATATTTT	CASSVSGARNTIYF
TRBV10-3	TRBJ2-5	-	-	TGTGCCATCAGAGAACGAGGCTCGAACCAAGAGACCCAGTACTTC	CAIRERGSNQETQYF
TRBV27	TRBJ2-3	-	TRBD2	TGTGCCAGTACTACAGGTTGGGGAGGGGATACGCAGTATTTT	CASTTGWGGDTQYF
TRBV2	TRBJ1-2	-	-	TGTGCCAGCAGTTCACAGCCCTCCTATGGCTACACCTTC	CASSSQPSYGYTF
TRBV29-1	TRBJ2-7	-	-	TGCAGCGTTGTATCCGTTCCCGAGCAGTACTTC	CSVVSVPEQYF
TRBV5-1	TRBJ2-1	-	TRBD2	TGCGCCAGCAGCGCCTGGACTAGAAACAATGAGCAGTTCTTC	CASSAWTRNNEQFF
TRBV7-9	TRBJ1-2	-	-	TGTGCCAGCAGCTTAGTTGCCAGGGGCTATGGCTACACCTTC	CASSLVARGYGYTF
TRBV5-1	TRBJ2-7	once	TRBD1	TGCGCCAGCAGCACGGGACAGGGGGCATACGAGCAGTACTTC	CASSTGQGAYEQYF
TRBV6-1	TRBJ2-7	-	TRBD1	TGTGCCAGCAGCACCGGACAGGTTTTTTACGAGCAGTACTTC	CASSTGQVFYEQYF
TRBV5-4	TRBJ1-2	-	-	TGTGCCAGCAGCCCTAACTACGGGCACTATGGCTACACCTTC	CASSPNYGHYGYTF
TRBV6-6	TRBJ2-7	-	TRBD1	TGTGCCAGCAGTTACCCCACAGGGGGCATCACCTACGAGCAGTACTTC	CASSYPTGGITYEQYF
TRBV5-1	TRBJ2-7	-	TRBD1	TGCGCCAGCAGCTTGGATGGGACAGTCTCCTACGAGCAGTACTTC	CASSLDGTVSYEQYF
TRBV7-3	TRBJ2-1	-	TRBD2	TGTGCCAGCAGCCTGGGACTAGCGGATTACAATGAGCAGTTCTTC	CASSLGLADYNEQFF
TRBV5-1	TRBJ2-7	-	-	TGCGCCAGCAGCCTGTCGGGTAGCGGAAGTGGGCACGAGCAGTACTTC	CASSLSGSGSGHEQYF
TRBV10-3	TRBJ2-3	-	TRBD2	TGTGCCATGGGAGGCAAGCGGGACGTAGATACGCAGTATTTT	CAMGGKRDVDTQYF
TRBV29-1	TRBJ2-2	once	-	TGCAGCGTTTTCGCCCCTGCGAACACCGGGGAGCTGTTTTTT	CSVFAPANTGELFF
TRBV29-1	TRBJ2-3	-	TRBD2	TGCAGCGTCGACGGTAGCGGGAGGACAGATACGCAGTATTTT	CSVDGSGRTDTQYF
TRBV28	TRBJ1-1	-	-	TGTGCCAGCAGCCCCACAGGCATTGGGGCTTTCTTT	CASSPTGIGAFF
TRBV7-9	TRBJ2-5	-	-	TGTGCCAGCAGCCCCTACGGAGCGGGCCTCCAAGAGACCCAGTACTTC	CASSPYGAGLQETQYF
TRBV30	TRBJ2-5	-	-	TGTGCCTGGAGTGTTGGGGGAGAGACCCAGTACTTC	CAWSVGGETQYF
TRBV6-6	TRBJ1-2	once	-	TGTGCCAGCAGATACGACAGGCAAAAGATAGAGGGCTACACCTTC	CASRYDRQKIEGYTF
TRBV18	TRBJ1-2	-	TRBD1	TGTGCCAGCTCCCCCAGCAGGGGGGATGGCTACACCTTC	CASSPSRGDGYTF
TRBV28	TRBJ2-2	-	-	TGTGCCAGCACCTGGGGTAGGGCAGTGACCGGGGAGCTGTTTTTT	CASTWGRAVTGELFF
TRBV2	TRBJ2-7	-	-	TGTGCCAGCAGTGAACTGGAATACTACGAGCAGTACTTC	CASSELEYYEQYF
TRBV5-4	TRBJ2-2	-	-	TGTGCCAGCAGCTTGAAGGGCACCGGGGAGCTGTTTTTT	CASSLKGTGELFF
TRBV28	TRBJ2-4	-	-	TGTGCCAGCGGGACCTTGACCGGGACCCTGGAGTACTTC	CASGTLTGTLEYF
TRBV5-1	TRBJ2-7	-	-	TGCGCCAGCAGCCCCGCGAGGGGGAACTACGAGCAGTACTTC	CASSPARGNYEQYF
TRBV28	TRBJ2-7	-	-	TGTGCCAGCAATCCTAGGCGGCGGAGCTCCTACGAGCAGTACTTC	CASNPRRRSSYEQYF
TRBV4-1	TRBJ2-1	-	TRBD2	TGCGCCAGCAGCCAAGAAGTAACTAGCGGGGATAGCTCCTACAATGAGCAGTTCTTC	CASSQEVTSGDSSYNEQFF
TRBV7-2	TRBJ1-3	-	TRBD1	TGTGCCAGCAGCTTAGCGACAGGGGGAACTGGAAACACCATATATTTT	CASSLATGGTGNTIYF
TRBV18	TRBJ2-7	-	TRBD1	TGTGCCAGCTCACCACCGGGACAGGGGGCCTATGAGCAGTACTTC	CASSPPGQGAYEQYF
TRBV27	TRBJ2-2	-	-	TGTGCCACACACCGGGGGGCGGGACAGGAGAGGGGCGGGGAGCTGTTTTTT	CATHRGAGQERGGELFF
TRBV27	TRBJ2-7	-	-	TGTGCCAGCAGAGGCAGATACGAGCAGTACTTC	CASRGRYEQYF
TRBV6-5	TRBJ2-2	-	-	TGTGCCAGCAGTTACGGTCGGGGCGGGGAGCTGTTTTTT	CASSYGRGGELFF
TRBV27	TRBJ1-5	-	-	TGTGCCAGCAGTTTTCGGTTTGGCAGGGGCAGCAATCAGCCCCAGCATTTT	CASSFRFGRGSNQPQHF
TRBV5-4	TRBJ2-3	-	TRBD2	TGTGCCACGTCGAGCGGGAGTGAAACAGATACGCAGTATTTT	CATSSGSETDTQYF
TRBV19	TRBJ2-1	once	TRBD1	TGTGCCAGTATACGACAGGGGGCGAATGAGCAGTTCTTC	CASIRQGANEQFF
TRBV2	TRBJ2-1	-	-	TGTGCCAGCATGGTTACACCTTCCTACAATGAGCAGTTCTTC	CASMVTPSYNEQFF
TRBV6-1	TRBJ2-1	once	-	TGTGCCAGCAGTTCGACGAGCTCCTACAATGAGCAGTTCTTC	CASSSTSSYNEQFF
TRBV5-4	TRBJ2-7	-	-	TGTGCCAGCAGCTTGGAAGGGGGGCCCGCCTACGAGCAGTACTTC	CASSLEGGPAYEQYF
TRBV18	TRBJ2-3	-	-	TGTGCCAGCTCACCAATGAGTGGCCGCACAGATACGCAGTATTTT	CASSPMSGRTDTQYF
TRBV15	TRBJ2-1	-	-	TGTGCCACCAGCAGAGTGCCTATAGCGGAGCAGTTCTTC	CATSRVPIAEQFF
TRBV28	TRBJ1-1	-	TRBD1	TGTGCCAGCAGGGGGACAGGGGGGACTGAAGCTTTCTTT	CASRGTGGTEAFF